Detailed here is one T cell receptor beta chain. No antigen is known for it. This sample is drawn from a study of beta chain features in type 1 diabetes. Expressed TCRB transcripts were sequenced after all isolated RNA was converted to cDNA. The average read count of naive, central memory and regulatory T cell samples was about 3.3 million. TCRdb's copy holds only in-frame clones and misses some; the assay was immunoSEQ multiplex PCR. The data contain over 150,000 clones, roughly 8% of them seen just once; the ten biggest clones take up 0.94%. Study-level points and caveats: cDNA-based reads could over-represent cells with high TCR expression. The study found moderately but significantly shorter TCRB CDR3s in all four CD4+ subsets of Type 1 diabetes patients.

V was shortened by 1 base and J by 0 bases, with 15 bases between the two germline ends. This CDR3 comprises 18 residues. The germline V gene has CDR1 MGHRA and CDR2 YSYEKL. Stem cell-like memory, regulatory, central memory and naive CD4+ cells were sorted via CD45RO/CCR7/CD25/CD127/CD95/CD27. J is TRBJ2-2 and V is TRBV4-1; possible D gene TRBD1, 6 bases. Sequenced input: central memory CD4+ T cells from blood. The TCR originated in a woman between 40 and 50 years old with type 1 diabetes. The CDR3 bases are TGCGCCAGCAGCCAAGCAGTTACCGGGACACCGAACACCGGGGAGCTGTTTTTT. Translating gives CASSQAVTGTPNTGELFF.